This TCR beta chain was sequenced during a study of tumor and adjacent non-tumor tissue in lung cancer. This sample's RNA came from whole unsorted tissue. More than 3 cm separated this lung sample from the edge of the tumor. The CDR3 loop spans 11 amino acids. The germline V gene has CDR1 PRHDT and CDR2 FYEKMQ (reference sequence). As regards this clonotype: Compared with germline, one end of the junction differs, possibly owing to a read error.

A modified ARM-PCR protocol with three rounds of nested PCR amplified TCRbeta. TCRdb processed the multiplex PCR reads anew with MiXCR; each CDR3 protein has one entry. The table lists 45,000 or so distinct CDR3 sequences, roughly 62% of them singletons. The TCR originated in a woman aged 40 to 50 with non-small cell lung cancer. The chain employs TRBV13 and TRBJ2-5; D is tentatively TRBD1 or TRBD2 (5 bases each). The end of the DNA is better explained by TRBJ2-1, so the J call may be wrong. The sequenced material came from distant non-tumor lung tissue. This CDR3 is CTSSLGETQFF. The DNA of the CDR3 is TGTACCAGCAGCTTAGGGGAGACCCAGTTCTTC.